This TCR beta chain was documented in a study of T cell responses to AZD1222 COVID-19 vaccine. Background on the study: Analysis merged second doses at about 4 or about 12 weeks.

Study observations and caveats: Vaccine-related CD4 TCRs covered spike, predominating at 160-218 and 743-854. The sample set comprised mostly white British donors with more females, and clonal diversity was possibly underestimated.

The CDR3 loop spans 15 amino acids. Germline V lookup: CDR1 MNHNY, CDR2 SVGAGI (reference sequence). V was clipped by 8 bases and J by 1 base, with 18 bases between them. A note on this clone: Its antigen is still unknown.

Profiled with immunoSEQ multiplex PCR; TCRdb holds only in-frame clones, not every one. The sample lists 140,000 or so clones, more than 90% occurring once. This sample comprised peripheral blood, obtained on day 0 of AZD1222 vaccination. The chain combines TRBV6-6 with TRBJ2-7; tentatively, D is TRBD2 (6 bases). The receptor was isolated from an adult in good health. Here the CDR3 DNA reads TGTGCCAGCCAGTGGTCAGCGGGCGAATCCTACGAGCAGTACTTC. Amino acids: CASQWSAGESYEQYF.